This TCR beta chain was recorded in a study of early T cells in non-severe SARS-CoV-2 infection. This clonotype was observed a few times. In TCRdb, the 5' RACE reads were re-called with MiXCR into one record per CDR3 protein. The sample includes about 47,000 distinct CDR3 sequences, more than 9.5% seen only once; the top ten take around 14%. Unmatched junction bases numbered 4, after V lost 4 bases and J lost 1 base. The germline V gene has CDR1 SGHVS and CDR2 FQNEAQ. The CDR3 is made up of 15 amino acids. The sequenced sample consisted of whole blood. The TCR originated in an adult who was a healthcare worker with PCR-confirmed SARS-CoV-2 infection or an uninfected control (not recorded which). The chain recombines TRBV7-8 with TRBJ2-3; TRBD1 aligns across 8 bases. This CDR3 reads CASSSDRVGTDTQYF. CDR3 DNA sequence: TGTGCCAGCAGCTCGGACAGGGTGGGCACAGATACGCAGTATTTT.